In its sample, the clone carrying this TCR beta chain was seen a few times. Its antigen is as yet unknown. This sample stems from a study of T cells in Graves' hyperthyroidism and ophthalmopathy. Whole-study findings and limits: In the blood, most expanded thyroid clonotypes above 0.001 appeared as well.

Amplified regions were TCR beta CDR3 sequences from RNA transcripts. The primer set for the first-round RT-PCR of the TCR CDR3 was HTBI. From the multiplex PCR reads, TCRdb called clonotypes with MiXCR, one entry per CDR3 protein. The sample holds approximately 370,000 distinct CDR3 sequences, about a sixth seen once. This CDR3 comprises 17 residues. Per germline, CDR1 LNHDA and CDR2 SQIVND (reference sequence). V was trimmed by 3 bases and J by 2 bases, leaving 17 bases between them. The sequencing input was blood. The receptor comes from a woman in her 30s with Graves' hyperthyroidism that later progressed to Graves' ophthalmopathy. The V gene is TRBV19, the J gene TRBJ1-5, with D perhaps TRBD1 (6 bases). Here the CDR3 DNA reads TGTGCCAGTAGTATCGGGTTACAGGGACGAGGCAATCAGCCCCAGCATTTT. Encoded protein: CASSIGLQGRGNQPQHF.